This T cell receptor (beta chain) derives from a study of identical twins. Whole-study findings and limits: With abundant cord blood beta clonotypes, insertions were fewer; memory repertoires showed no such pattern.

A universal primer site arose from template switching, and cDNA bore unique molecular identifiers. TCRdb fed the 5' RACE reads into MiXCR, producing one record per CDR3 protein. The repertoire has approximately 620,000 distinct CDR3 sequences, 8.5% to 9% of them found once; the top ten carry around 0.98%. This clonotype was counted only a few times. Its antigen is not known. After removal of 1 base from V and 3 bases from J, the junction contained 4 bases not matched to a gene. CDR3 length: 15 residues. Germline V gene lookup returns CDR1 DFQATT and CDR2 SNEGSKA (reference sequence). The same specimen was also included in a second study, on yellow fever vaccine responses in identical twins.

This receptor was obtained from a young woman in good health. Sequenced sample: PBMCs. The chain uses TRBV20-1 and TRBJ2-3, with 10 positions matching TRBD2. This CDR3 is CSARALAGATDTQYF. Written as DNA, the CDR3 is TGCAGTGCTAGAGCGCTAGCGGGGGCAACAGATACGCAGTATTTT.